The T cell receptor beta chain described here comes from a study of OX40 agonist ivuxolimab in advanced cancers. Regarding the study in general: The costimulatory receptor OX40 (CD134) was targeted by ivuxolimab, a fully human IgG2 agonistic monoclonal antibody. Intravenous ivuxolimab was administered to patients every 2 weeks at six dose levels: 0.01, 0.1, 0.3, 1.5, 3 and 10 mg/kg. Among the approximately 50 dose-escalation patients, around 19 had hepatocellular carcinoma, 15 or so melanoma, 9 renal cell carcinoma and 9 head and neck cancer. In the dose-escalation cohort, more than 75% of patients were male, and the mean age was around 60 years, with a range of roughly 20 to 80. Patients were allowed to have had prior anti-PD-1, anti-PD-L1 or anti-CTLA-4 therapy, and around 43% of the dose-escalation patients had been treated with checkpoint inhibitors. Partial responses occurred in three dose-escalation patients, of whom one had hepatocellular carcinoma and two had cutaneous melanoma. Peripheral TCRbeta sequencing aimed to test whether ivuxolimab altered TCR sequence diversity and caused clonal T-cell expansion. The paper reports the monotherapy dose-escalation portion (N of about 50 patients) of the phase I ivuxolimab trial. Results and caveats for the whole study, not just this receptor: Clonal expansion of both CD4+ and CD8+ blood T cells was observed from baseline to week 6 at doses 0.1 to 3.0 mg/kg. After ivuxolimab, expanded clones were on average more numerous among CD8+ T cells than among CD4+ T cells. The antigen specificity of the peripheral T cells that underwent clonal expansion was not determined. Partial responders in the 0.1-3.0 mg/kg groups had among the lowest normalized peripheral clonal expansion, especially among CD8+ T cells. Low levels of normalized T-cell clonal expansion were also seen in some patients who did not respond.

Of note for this clone: Its antigen remains unidentified. Per-base quality was not reported, and no clone a single base away is much larger than it.

For sequencing of the TCRbeta CDR3 region, genomic DNA was extracted from the sorted cells. The immunoSEQ Assay was used for sequencing of TCRbeta CDR3 regions. Not all clones reach the TCRdb copy of this immuneACCESS table, which keeps in-frame sequences only. Checked studies attribute under half of the gap to unresolved V genes and leave the rest unexplained. The sample contains approximately 91,000 clones, about nine tenths of them found a single time. The ten top clones hold around 0.28% of the sample. V and J are trimmed by 4 bases and 4 bases, and the gene matches miss 11 bases of the junction. Based on the germline V gene, the CDR1 and CDR2 sequences are SGHRS and YFSETQ. The CDR3, cysteine through phenylalanine, is 15 amino acids long. Of all the DNA, just the CDR3 is kept, 45 bases in frame from base 1. The trial excluded patients who had a history of autoimmune disease or who were on systemic immunosuppression. Peripheral blood for TCR sequencing was collected from all dose cohorts at baseline, on cycle 4 day 1, and on cycle 7 day 1. Samples came from an open-label, multicenter, first-in-human phase I dose-escalation trial of ivuxolimab. Adults with locally advanced or metastatic melanoma, renal cell, hepatocellular, or head and neck squamous cell carcinoma were enrolled in the trial. CD4+ and CD8+ T cells were sorted separately from peripheral blood before TCR sequencing.

The chain joins TRBV5-1 to TRBJ2-7; 7 nucleotides in the junction match TRBD2. The TCR comes from an adult with an advanced solid tumor such as melanoma, head and neck, liver or kidney cancer. This material consisted of CD4+ or CD8+ T cells sorted from blood, taken in a trial of the OX40 agonist ivuxolimab. This receptor carries the CDR3 CASSQAAGPPYEQYF. The nucleotide sequence reads TGCGCCAGCAGCCAGGCAGCGGGACCCCCATACGAGCAGTACTTC.